Below, 13 T cell receptor beta chains from the same sample are listed, as sequenced in a study of T cells in Graves' hyperthyroidism and ophthalmopathy. It was RNA transcripts that yielded the amplified TCR beta CDR3 regions. Primed by the HTBI set, a first-round RT-PCR was run on the TCR CDR3. TCRdb reanalysed the multiplex PCR reads using MiXCR and keeps one entry per CDR3 protein. The table lists about 500,000 distinct CDR3 sequences, approximately 17% of them singletons. Input material: blood. These receptors were obtained from a young woman with Graves' ophthalmopathy.

The V gene is TRBV13, the J gene TRBJ1-6, with D perhaps matching TRBD1 (6 bases). V was shortened by 7 bases and J by 9 bases, with 16 bases between the two germline ends. The CDR3 is made up of 14 amino acids. Germline V gene data show CDR1 as PRHDT and CDR2 as FYEKMQ (reference sequence). CDR3 sequence (DNA): TGTGCCAGCAATTTACAGGGAGGGAGTTCACCCCTCCACTTT. Translation: CASNLQGGSSPLHF. Filled out from reference TRBV13 and TRBJ1-6, the complete variable domain reads AAGVIQSPRHLIKEKRETATLKCYPIPRHDTVYWYQQGPGQDPQFLISFYEKMQSDKGSIPDRFSAQQFSDYHSELNMSSLELGDSALYFCASNLQGGSSPLHFGNGTRLTVT.

This clonotype showed up just a few times. The chain employs TRBV2 and TRBJ1-2; a possible D gene is TRBD1 (5 bases). This CDR3 contains 15 residues. Germline V gives CDR1 SNHLY, CDR2 FYNNEI. V was pared by 2 bases and J by 3 bases, with 13 bases between. CDR3 protein: CASSENLREDYGYTF. CDR3 nucleotide sequence: TGTGCCAGCAGTGAAAATCTCAGGGAAGACTATGGCTACACCTTC.

This clonotype was found many times. CDR3 nucleotide sequence: TGTGCCAGCAGTTTTCTGGACCGGTCCTACGAGCAGTACTTC. Its translation: CASSFLDRSYEQYF. This sequence joins TRBV27 and TRBJ2-7; D is ambiguous. The CDR3 extends over 14 amino acids. V was clipped by 3 bases and J by 1 base, with 10 bases between them. Germline assignment: CDR1 MNHEY and CDR2 SMNVEV (reference sequence).

J is TRBJ2-7 and V is TRBV3-1; 10 bases match TRBD2. CDR1 is LGHDT, CDR2 YNNKEL, per germline (reference sequence). This CDR3 has 16 residues. Germline trimming cut 5 bases from V and 1 base from J; bases unmatched to any gene: 8. The CDR3 bases are TGTGCCAGCAGCGCGATCCCGGGACTAGCGTCCTACGAGCAGTACTTC. Its protein product is CASSAIPGLASYEQYF.

This chain connects TRBV5-1 to TRBJ1-2, with 7 bases that match TRBD1. The germline CDR1 and CDR2 sequences are SGHRS and YFSETQ. J was trimmed by 4 bases and V by 0 bases; bases with no gene match: 6. This CDR3 contains 15 residues. The CDR3 is CASSLGQGSGYGYTF. As DNA, the CDR3 is TGCGCCAGCAGCTTGGGACAGGGATCGGGCTATGGCTACACCTTC.

The chain combines TRBV7-9 with TRBJ2-3; 8 nucleotides agree with TRBD2. V trimming: 0 bases; J trimming: 0 bases; junction bases outside the gene matches: 14. This CDR3 spans 20 amino acids. Germline V gives CDR1 SEHNR, CDR2 FQNEAQ (reference sequence). CDR3 sequence reads: CASSLAPYRTSGLSTDTQYF. The DNA of the CDR3 is TGTGCCAGCAGCTTAGCGCCGTACCGTACTAGCGGCTTAAGCACAGATACGCAGTATTTT.

The chain is built from TRBV24-1 and TRBJ2-1, with D uncertain. The CDR3 sequence is 11 residues long. Germline loops: CDR1 KGHDR, CDR2 SFDVKD. V was trimmed by 3 bases and J by 6 bases, leaving 2 bases between them. CDR3 DNA sequence: TGTGCCACCAGTGATGTCAATGAGCAGTTCTTC. The encoded protein is CATSDVNEQFF.

This clonotype was counted a few times. CDR3 amino acids: CASRTSGKNTGELFF. CDR3 coding DNA: TGTGCCAGCAGGACTAGCGGGAAGAACACCGGGGAGCTGTTTTTT. The chain uses TRBV6-4 and TRBJ2-2, with TRBD2 identical over 11 bases. There are 15 residues in the CDR3. Germline assignment: CDR1 MRHNA and CDR2 SNTAGT. J was trimmed by 1 base and V by 6 bases; bases with no gene match: 1.

In this sample, this clonotype turned up a few times. The chain recombines TRBV18 with TRBJ2-2; a weak D match, TRBD2 (5 bases). In germline, CDR1 is KGHSH, CDR2 LQKENI. Trimming took off 4 bases at V and 1 base at J, with 16 bases between the two ends. The CDR3 consists of 17 residues. CDR3 sequence reads: CASSLPKDSKNTGELFF. CDR3 nucleotides: TGTGCCAGCTCACTTCCTAAGGACTCCAAGAACACCGGGGAGCTGTTTTTT.

V usage is TRBV4-1 and J usage is TRBJ2-1; TRBD1 matches 7 bases. The CDR3 is 18 residues long. Germline V gene sequence: CDR1 MGHRA, CDR2 YSYEKL. The ends lost 4 bases at V and 0 bases at J; junction bases unmatched: 12. The CDR3 is CASSRQGSARSSYNEQFF. As DNA, the CDR3 is TGCGCCAGCAGCCGACAGGGTTCGGCAAGAAGCTCCTACAATGAGCAGTTCTTC.

This clonotype appeared many times. The chain combines TRBV19 with TRBJ2-1; D might be TRBD1 or TRBD2, each matching 6 bases. Germline-derived CDR1 and CDR2 are LNHDA and SQIVND (reference sequence). With 1 base removed from V and 7 bases from J, the gap between germline ends came to 17 bases. The CDR3 is 16 residues long. The CDR3 loop reads CASSIVSGQGRNEQFF. For the CDR3, the DNA is TGTGCCAGTAGTATAGTTTCTGGGCAGGGGAGGAATGAGCAGTTCTTC.

In this sample, this clonotype turned up many times. The DNA of the CDR3 is TGTGCCAGCTCGGACAGGGAAGGCAATCAGCCCCAGCATTTT. It translates to CASSDREGNQPQHF. This chain links TRBV6-4 with TRBJ1-5; 8 bases agree with TRBD1. CDR3 length: 14 residues. J was trimmed by 2 bases and V by 8 bases; bases with no gene match: 5. Germline V CDR1 and CDR2: MRHNA, SNTAGT.

The chain employs TRBV6-1 and TRBJ2-5; 7 bases fit TRBD2. In germline, CDR1 is MNHNS, CDR2 SASEGT. The length of the CDR3 is 19 residues. With 5 bases clipped from V and 0 bases from J, the junction kept 18 bases outside the gene matches. The CDR3: CASSSAPEAGPNHQETQYF. CDR3 sequence (DNA): TGTGCCAGCAGTTCGGCCCCGGAAGCGGGGCCTAACCACCAAGAGACCCAGTACTTC.